This T cell receptor beta chain originates from a study of OX40 agonist ivuxolimab in advanced cancers. On the study more broadly: Patients receiving dose escalation had hepatocellular carcinoma, melanoma, renal cell or head and neck cancer. Regarding the study as a whole: What antigens the expanded peripheral T cells recognized was never established. Clonal expansion by week 6 occurred in CD4+ and CD8+ blood T cells (at 0.1 to 3.0 mg/kg). Average numbers of expanded clones were greater in CD8+ T cells than in CD4+.

Sequenced by immunoSEQ multiplex PCR; TCRdb stores in-frame clones only, minus some. This table holds around 65,000 clones, nearly 90% found once. Turning to this clone: Its antigen is not identified.

J was trimmed by 6 bases and V by 6 bases; bases with no gene match: 5. The CDR3 contains 13 residues. CDR1 and CDR2 from the germline V gene are MNHNS and SASEGT. The sequence was obtained from an adult with an advanced solid tumor such as melanoma, head and neck, liver or kidney cancer. The chain uses TRBV6-1 and TRBJ1-5; TRBD1 matches 7 bases. The sequencing used CD4+ or CD8+ T cells sorted from blood, collected in a trial of the OX40 agonist ivuxolimab. CDR3: CASRQGFGQPQHF. The CDR3 bases are TGTGCCAGCAGACAGGGGTTCGGTCAGCCCCAGCATTTT.